One and the same sample provided the 12 T cell receptor beta chains below, sequenced in a study of T cell clonotyping in hematopoietic cell transplantation. Generated by immunoSEQ multiplex PCR, the TCRdb table keeps only in-frame clones and is missing some. This table holds around 17,000 clones, 70% to 75% found once. The sequenced material came from peripheral blood mononuclear cells. These receptors all come from a woman aged 60 to 75 in good health. Some clones in this sample may be carry-over from other donors' samples.

The chain combines TRBV5-1 with TRBJ1-6; the match to TRBD1 covers 7 bases. The CDR3 consists of 17 residues. V shed 4 bases and J 6 bases; nucleotides not matched to a gene: 13. The germline CDR1 and CDR2 sequences are SGHRS and YFSETQ. The CDR3 loop is CASSHEAGTALNSPLHF. The CDR3 nucleotides read TGCGCCAGCAGCCATGAAGCCGGGACAGCGCTTAATTCACCCCTCCACTTT.

The chain carries TRBV30 and TRBJ2-7; D remains unclear. The V gene's germline CDR1 is GTSNPN and CDR2 SVGIG (reference sequence). The CDR3 runs to 13 residues. V was cut by 4 bases and J by 3 bases, with 13 bases left in between. Here the CDR3 reads CAWNLEANYEQYF. CDR3 DNA sequence: TGTGCCTGGAACCTGGAAGCCAACTACGAGCAGTACTTC. Complete variable domain (other parts from reference TRBV30 and TRBJ2-7): SQTIHQWPATLVQPVGSPLSLECTVEGTSNPNLYWYRQAAGRGLQLLFYSVGIGQISSEVPQNLSASRPQDRQFILSSKKLLLSDSGFYLCAWNLEANYEQYFGPGTRLTVT.

The genes are TRBV7-2 and TRBJ2-7; a possible D gene is TRBD2 (6 bases). CDR3 length: 12 residues. Germline V gene sequence: CDR1 SGHTA, CDR2 FQGNSA. The germline V and J ends were trimmed by 3 bases and 6 bases, with 9 bases remaining between them. The CDR3 bases are TGTGCCAGCAGCTTCGGGGGTGGCGAGCAGTACTTC. Translation gives CASSFGGGEQYF.

The CDR3 loop is CASSQDGAVANYGYTF. CDR3 bases: TGTGCCAGCAGCCAAGATGGGGCAGTTGCTAACTATGGCTACACCTTC. The rearrangement links TRBV14 to TRBJ1-2; TRBD1 is a possible D gene (5 bases). Trimming left V 0 bases short and J 0 bases short, with 11 bases between. The CDR3 has 16 residues. Germline V CDR1 and CDR2: SGHDN, FVKESK. Variable domain in full (rest from reference TRBV14 and TRBJ1-2): EAGVTQFPSHSVIEKGQTVTLRCDPISGHDNLYWYRRVMGKEIKFLLHFVKESKQDESGMPNNRFLAERTGGTYSTLKVQPAELEDSGVYFCASSQDGAVANYGYTFGSGTRLTVV.

The chain combines TRBV30 with TRBJ1-5; no definite D call. This CDR3 is 14 amino acids long. From germline, CDR1 is GTSNPN and CDR2 SVGIG (reference sequence). Trimming shortened V by 0 bases and J by 2 bases, and 8 bases separated the two germline ends. This CDR3 is CAWSVLEGNQPQHF. The CDR3 bases are TGTGCCTGGAGTGTGCTGGAGGGCAATCAGCCCCAGCATTTT.

This CDR3 reads CASSLTIDRGHEQYF. CDR3 nucleotides: TGCGCCAGCAGTTTGACCATCGACAGGGGCCACGAGCAGTACTTC. The gene calls are TRBV4-1 and TRBJ2-7, with 8 bases matching TRBD1. V lost 6 bases, J lost 5 bases, and 12 bases stayed unmatched. The CDR3 consists of 15 residues. The germline gives CDR1 MGHRA, CDR2 YSYEKL.

V is TRBV7-2 and J is TRBJ2-2; TRBD2 aligns across 7 bases. V was clipped by 1 base and J by 7 bases; unmatched bases: 9. The germline V gene has CDR1 SGHTA and CDR2 FQGNSA. The CDR3 is 16 amino acids. The CDR3 here is CASSLVAGVGGGELFF. As DNA, the CDR3 is TGTGCCAGCAGCTTAGTGGCGGGAGTAGGTGGCGGGGAGCTGTTTTTT.

The chain joins TRBV9 to TRBJ1-2; a weak D match, TRBD1 (5 bases). Germline V lookup: CDR1 SGDLS, CDR2 YYNGEE. This CDR3 region has 14 residues. V lost 4 bases and J 4 bases, leaving 14 bases between the germline ends. CDR3 region: CASSFASGSYGYTF. CDR3 bases: TGTGCCAGCAGCTTTGCCTCAGGGTCCTATGGCTACACCTTC.

J is TRBJ2-7 and V is TRBV20-1; D remains ambiguous. Germline V lookup: CDR1 DFQATT, CDR2 SNEGSKA (reference sequence). Trimming left V 1 base short and J 6 bases short, with 7 bases between. The CDR3 extends over 11 amino acids. The CDR3 DNA follows: TGCAGTGCTAGAGGGGGATCCGAGCAGTACTTC. Its translation is CSARGGSEQYF.

This chain links TRBV19 with TRBJ1-2; 7 bases map to TRBD1. CDR1 LNHDA and CDR2 SQIVND come from the germline V gene (reference sequence). V lost 10 bases to trimming and J lost 5 bases; unmatched junction nucleotides: 10. CDR3 length equals 13 residues. The CDR3 DNA reads TGTGCCACCGCTTCCGGGACAGATTATGGCTACACCTTC. Translated, it gives CATASGTDYGYTF.

The chain uses TRBV9 and TRBJ2-1; no firm D call. V was cut by 0 bases and J by 4 bases, with 8 bases left in between. Germline V gives CDR1 SGDLS, CDR2 YYNGEE. This CDR3 spans 14 amino acids. In DNA form, the CDR3 reads TGTGCCAGCAGCGTAGCCCCAAATTACAATGAGCAGTTCTTC. This encodes CASSVAPNYNEQFF.

The V gene is TRBV4-1, the J gene TRBJ1-3; D not resolved. CDR3 length: 16 amino acids. V lost 0 bases to trimming and J lost 2 bases, with 11 bases between them. Germline assignment: CDR1 MGHRA and CDR2 YSYEKL. The CDR3 spells CASSQDPGYAGNTIYF. For the CDR3, the DNA is TGCGCCAGCAGCCAAGATCCGGGATATGCTGGAAACACCATATATTTT.